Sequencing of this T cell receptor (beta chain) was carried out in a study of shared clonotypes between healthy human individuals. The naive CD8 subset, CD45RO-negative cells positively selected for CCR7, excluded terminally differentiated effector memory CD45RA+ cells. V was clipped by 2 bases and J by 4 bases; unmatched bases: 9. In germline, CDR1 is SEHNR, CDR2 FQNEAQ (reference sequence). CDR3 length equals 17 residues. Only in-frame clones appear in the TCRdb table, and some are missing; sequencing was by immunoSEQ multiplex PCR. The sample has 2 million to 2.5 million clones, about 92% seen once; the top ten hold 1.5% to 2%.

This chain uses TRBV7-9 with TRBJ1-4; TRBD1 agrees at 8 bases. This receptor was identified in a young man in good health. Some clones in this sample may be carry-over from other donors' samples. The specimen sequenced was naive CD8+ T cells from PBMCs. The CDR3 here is CASSLRQGLVDNEKLFF. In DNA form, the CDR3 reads TGTGCCAGCAGCTTACGACAGGGGCTGGTGGATAATGAAAAACTGTTTTTT.